The 6 T cell receptor beta chains reported below all come from one sample, sequenced in a study of blood T cell repertoires in COVID-19. Sequencing used immunoSEQ multiplex PCR; TCRdb keeps in-frame clones, though not all of them. The sample has about 82,000 clones; approximately 86% are singletons. Sequenced input: peripheral blood. The origin of the receptors is a man at least 80 years old with active or convalescent COVID-19.

This sequence joins TRBV5-6 and TRBJ2-1; TRBD1 matches at 8 bases. The CDR3 loop spans 16 amino acids. Germline CDR1 SGHDT, CDR2 YYEEEE. The V segment lost 5 bases and the J segment 3 bases; nucleotides outside the gene matches: 10. DNA for the CDR3: TGTGCCAGCAGTTCTCTCCGGGACAGGCACTACAATGAGCAGTTCTTC. Encoded protein: CASSSLRDRHYNEQFF.

The rearrangement links TRBV11-2 to TRBJ1-1; 8 bases fit TRBD1. The germline CDR1 and CDR2 sequences are SGHAT and FQNNGV. The CDR3 is 15 amino acids. V lost 1 base and J lost 10; bases outside the gene matches: 11. CDR3 amino acids: CASSLARGGQASAFF. The CDR3 region has the DNA TGTGCCAGCAGCTTAGCCAGAGGGGGACAGGCTTCAGCTTTCTTT.

The chain links TRBV3-1 (or the pseudogene TRBV3-2) to TRBJ2-5; D gene unclear. Germline CDR1 is LGHDT and CDR2 is YNNKEL (reference sequence). The V end was cut by 1 base, the J end by 7 bases, with 10 bases between. This CDR3 is 13 amino acids long. In DNA form, the CDR3 reads TGTGCCAGCAGCCAAGGAGCGCCGGGGACCCAGTACTTC. It codes for CASSQGAPGTQYF.

This chain connects TRBV9 to TRBJ2-1, with 10 nucleotides matching TRBD2. V lost 0 bases to trimming and J lost 4 bases; unmatched junction nucleotides: 4. CDR3 length equals 16 residues. From germline, CDR1 is SGDLS and CDR2 YYNGEE. The CDR3: CASSVGGLADYNEQFF. The CDR3 DNA reads as TGTGCCAGCAGCGTAGGTGGACTAGCGGATTACAATGAGCAGTTCTTC. The variable domain in full, completed from reference TRBV9 and TRBJ2-1, reads DSGVTQTPKHLITATGQRVTLRCSPRSGDLSVYWYQQSLDQGLQFLIQYYNGEERAKGNILERFSAQQFPDLHSELNLSSLELGDSALYFCASSVGGLADYNEQFFGPGTRLTVL.

J is TRBJ2-5 and V is TRBV5-1, with TRBD2 as a possible D gene (5 bases). V was pared by 4 bases and J by 2 bases, with 21 bases between. In germline, CDR1 is SGHRS, CDR2 YFSETQ. This CDR3 spans 17 amino acids. CDR3 in amino acids: CASSDGPLAPDQETQYF. As DNA, the CDR3 is TGCGCCAGCAGCGACGGTCCCCTAGCACCTGATCAAGAGACCCAGTACTTC.

V gene TRBV11-2 combines with J gene TRBJ1-3; D is perhaps TRBD1 (6 bases). This CDR3 comprises 15 residues. CDR1 SGHAT and CDR2 FQNNGV come from the germline V gene. The V end lost 4 bases, the J end lost 0 bases, and 10 bases lay between the germline ends. CDR3 bases: TGTGCCAGCAGCTACAGGGTTCTCTCTGGAAACACCATATATTTT. Protein sequence: CASSYRVLSGNTIYF.